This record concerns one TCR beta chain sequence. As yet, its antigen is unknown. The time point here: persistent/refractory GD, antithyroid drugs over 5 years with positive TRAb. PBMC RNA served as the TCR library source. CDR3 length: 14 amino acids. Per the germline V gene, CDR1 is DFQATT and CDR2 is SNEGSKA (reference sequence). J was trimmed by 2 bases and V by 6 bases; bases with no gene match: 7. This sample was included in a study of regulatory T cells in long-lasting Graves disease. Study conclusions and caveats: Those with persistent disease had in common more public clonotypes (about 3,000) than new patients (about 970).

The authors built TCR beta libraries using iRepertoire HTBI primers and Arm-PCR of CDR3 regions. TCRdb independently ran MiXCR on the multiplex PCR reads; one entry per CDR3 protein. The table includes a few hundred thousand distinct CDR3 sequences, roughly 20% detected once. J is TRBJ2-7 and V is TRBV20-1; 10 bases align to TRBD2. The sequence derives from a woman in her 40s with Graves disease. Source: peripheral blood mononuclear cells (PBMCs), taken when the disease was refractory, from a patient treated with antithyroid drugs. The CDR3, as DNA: TGCAGTGCAGGAACCGGACTAGCGGCCTACGAGCAGTACTTC. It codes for CSAGTGLAAYEQYF.